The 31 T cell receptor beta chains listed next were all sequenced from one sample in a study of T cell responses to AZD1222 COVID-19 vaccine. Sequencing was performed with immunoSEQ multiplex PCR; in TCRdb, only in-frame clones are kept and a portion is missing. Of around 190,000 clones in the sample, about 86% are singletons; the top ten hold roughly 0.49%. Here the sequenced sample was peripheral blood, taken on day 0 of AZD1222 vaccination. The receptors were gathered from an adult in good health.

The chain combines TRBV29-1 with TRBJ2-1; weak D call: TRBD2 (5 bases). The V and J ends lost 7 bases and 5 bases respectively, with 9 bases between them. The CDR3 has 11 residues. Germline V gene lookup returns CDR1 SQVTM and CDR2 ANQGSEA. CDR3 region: CSGLADNEQFF. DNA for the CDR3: TGCAGCGGTCTAGCAGACAATGAGCAGTTCTTC.

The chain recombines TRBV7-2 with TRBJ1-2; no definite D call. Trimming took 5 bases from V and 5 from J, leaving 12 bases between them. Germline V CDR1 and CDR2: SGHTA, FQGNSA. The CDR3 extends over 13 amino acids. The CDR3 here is CASSARPQYGYTF. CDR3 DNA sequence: TGTGCCAGCAGCGCCCGACCGCAGTATGGCTACACCTTC.

The CDR3, as DNA: TGTGCCAGCAGTTCGGACCGAACGGAGACCCAGTACTTC. It encodes CASSSDRTETQYF. The rearrangement joins TRBV28 to TRBJ2-5; the D is unclear. This CDR3 is built from 13 residues. Trimming cost V 4 bases and J 5 bases, with 11 bases left between them. Germline V gives CDR1 MDHEN, CDR2 SYDVKM.

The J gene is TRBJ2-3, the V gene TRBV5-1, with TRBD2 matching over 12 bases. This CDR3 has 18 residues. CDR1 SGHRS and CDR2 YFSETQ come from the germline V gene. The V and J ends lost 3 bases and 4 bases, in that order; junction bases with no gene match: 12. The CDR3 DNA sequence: TGCGCCAGCAGCTCCAACCCTAGGACTAGCGGGAACCCAGATACGCAGTATTTT. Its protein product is CASSSNPRTSGNPDTQYF.

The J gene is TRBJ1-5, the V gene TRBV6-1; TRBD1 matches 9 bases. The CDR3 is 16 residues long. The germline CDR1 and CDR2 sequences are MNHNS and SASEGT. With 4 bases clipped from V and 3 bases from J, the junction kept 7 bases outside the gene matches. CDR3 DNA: TGTGCCAGCAGTGGGAGCCGGGACAGGGTCAATCAGCCCCAGCATTTT. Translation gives CASSGSRDRVNQPQHF.

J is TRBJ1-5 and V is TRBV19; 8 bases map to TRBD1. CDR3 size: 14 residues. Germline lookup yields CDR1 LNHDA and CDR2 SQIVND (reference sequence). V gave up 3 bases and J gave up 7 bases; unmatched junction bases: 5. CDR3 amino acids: CASSMWTGYQPQHF. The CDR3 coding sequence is TGTGCCAGTAGTATGTGGACAGGGTACCAGCCCCAGCATTTT.

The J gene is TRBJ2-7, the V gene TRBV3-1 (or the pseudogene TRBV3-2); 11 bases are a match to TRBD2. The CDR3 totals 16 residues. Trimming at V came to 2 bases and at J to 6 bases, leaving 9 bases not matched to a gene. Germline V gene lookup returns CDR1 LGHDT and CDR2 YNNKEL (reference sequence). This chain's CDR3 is CASSQSLAGGRSEQYF. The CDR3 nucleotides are TGTGCCAGCAGCCAATCCCTAGCGGGAGGCCGGAGCGAGCAGTACTTC.

The CDR3 loop is CASSFWPGGANQPQHF. The CDR3 nucleotides are TGTGCCAGCAGTTTCTGGCCGGGGGGGGCGAATCAGCCCCAGCATTTT. The chain employs TRBV28 and TRBJ1-5; D might be TRBD1 (6 bases). CDR3 length: 16 amino acids. V dropped 3 bases and J dropped 4 bases, with 16 bases sitting between them. Germline values: CDR1 MDHEN, CDR2 SYDVKM.

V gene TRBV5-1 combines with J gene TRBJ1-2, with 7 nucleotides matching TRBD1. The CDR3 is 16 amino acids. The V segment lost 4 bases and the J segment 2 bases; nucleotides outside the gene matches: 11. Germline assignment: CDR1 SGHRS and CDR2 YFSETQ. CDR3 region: CASSPEWGQKNYGYTF. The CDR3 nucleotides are TGCGCCAGCAGCCCGGAATGGGGACAGAAGAACTATGGCTACACCTTC.

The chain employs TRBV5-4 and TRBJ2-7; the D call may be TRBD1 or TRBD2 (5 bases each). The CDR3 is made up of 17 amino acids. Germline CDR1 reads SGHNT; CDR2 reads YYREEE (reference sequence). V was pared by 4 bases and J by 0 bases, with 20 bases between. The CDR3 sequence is CASSSRDRGGSSYEQYF. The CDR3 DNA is TGTGCCAGCAGCAGCCGGGACCGCGGCGGAAGCTCCTACGAGCAGTACTTC.

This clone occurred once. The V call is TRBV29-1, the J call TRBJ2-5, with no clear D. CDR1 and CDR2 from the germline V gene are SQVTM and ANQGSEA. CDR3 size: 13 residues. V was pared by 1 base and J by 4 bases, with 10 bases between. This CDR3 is CSVEGVLRETQYF. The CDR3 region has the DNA TGCAGCGTTGAAGGGGTACTAAGAGAGACCCAGTACTTC.

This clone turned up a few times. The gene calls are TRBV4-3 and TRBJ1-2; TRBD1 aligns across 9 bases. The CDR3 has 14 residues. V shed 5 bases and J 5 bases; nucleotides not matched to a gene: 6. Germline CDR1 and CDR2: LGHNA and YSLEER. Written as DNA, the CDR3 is TGCGCCAGCAGCGATCAAGACAGGGGGTATGGCTACACCTTC. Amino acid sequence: CASSDQDRGYGYTF.

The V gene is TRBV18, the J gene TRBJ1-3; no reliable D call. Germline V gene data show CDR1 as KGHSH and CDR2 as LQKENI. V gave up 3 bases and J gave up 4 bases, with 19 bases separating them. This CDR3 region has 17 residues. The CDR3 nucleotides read TGTGCCAGCTCACCTTTCTCCGGGCCCCAGTTCGGAAACACCATATATTTT. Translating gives CASSPFSGPQFGNTIYF. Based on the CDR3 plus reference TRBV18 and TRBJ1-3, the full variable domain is NAGVMQNPRHLVRRRGQEARLRCSPMKGHSHVYWYRQLPEEGLKFMVYLQKENIIDESGMPKERFSAEFPKEGPSILRIQQVVRGDSAAYFCASSPFSGPQFGNTIYFGEGSWLTVV.

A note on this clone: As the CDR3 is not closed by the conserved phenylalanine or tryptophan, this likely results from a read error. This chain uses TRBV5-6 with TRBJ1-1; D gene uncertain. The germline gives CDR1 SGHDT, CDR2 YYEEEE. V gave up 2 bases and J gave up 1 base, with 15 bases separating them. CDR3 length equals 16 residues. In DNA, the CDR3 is TGTGCCAGCAGCTTTGTCGACCTCATCCAGAACACTGAAGCTTTCGTT. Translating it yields CASSFVDLIQNTEAFV.

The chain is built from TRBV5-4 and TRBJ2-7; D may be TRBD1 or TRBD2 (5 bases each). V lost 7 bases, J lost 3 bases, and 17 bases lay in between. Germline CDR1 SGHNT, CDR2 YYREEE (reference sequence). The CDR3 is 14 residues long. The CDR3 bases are TGTGCCAGCTACCGCCGGGACGCGGACTACGAGCAGTACTTC. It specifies CASYRRDADYEQYF.

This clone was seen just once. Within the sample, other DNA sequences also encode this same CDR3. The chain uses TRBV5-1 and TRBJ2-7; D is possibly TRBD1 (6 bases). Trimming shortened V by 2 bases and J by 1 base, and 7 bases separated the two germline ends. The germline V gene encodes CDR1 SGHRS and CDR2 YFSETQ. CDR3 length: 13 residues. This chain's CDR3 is CASSFDRSYEQYF. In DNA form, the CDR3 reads TGCGCCAGCAGCTTTGACAGGTCCTACGAGCAGTACTTC.

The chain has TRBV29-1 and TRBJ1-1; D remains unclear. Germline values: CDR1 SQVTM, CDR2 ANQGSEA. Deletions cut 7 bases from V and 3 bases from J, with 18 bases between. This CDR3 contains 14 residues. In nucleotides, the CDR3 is TGCAGCGACTCCGACTGGGCGCAGGACACTGAAGCTTTCTTT. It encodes CSDSDWAQDTEAFF.

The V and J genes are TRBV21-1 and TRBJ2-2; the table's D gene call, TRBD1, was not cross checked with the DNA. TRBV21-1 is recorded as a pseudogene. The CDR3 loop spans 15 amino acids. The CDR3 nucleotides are TGTGCCAGCAGCCAAGAAATCCAGGCTCCCGGGGAGCTGTTTTTT. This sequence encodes CASSQEIQAPGELFF.

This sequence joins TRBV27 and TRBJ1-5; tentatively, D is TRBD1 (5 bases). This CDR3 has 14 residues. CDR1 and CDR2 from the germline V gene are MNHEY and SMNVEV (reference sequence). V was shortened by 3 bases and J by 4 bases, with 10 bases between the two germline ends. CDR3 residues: CASSFGQGNQPQHF. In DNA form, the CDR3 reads TGTGCCAGCAGTTTCGGGCAGGGAAATCAGCCCCAGCATTTT.

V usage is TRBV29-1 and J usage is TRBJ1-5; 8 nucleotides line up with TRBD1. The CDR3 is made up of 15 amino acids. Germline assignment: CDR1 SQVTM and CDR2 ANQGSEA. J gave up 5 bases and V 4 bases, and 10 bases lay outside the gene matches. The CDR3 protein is CSVVTDRGEYQPQHF. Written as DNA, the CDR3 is TGCAGCGTTGTCACCGACAGGGGTGAATATCAGCCCCAGCATTTT.

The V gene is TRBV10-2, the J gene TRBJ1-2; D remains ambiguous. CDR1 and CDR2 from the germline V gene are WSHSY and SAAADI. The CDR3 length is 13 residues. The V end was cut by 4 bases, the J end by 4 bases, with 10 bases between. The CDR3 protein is CASSGEQFYGYTF. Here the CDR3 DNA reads TGCGCCAGCAGTGGGGAACAGTTCTATGGCTACACCTTC.

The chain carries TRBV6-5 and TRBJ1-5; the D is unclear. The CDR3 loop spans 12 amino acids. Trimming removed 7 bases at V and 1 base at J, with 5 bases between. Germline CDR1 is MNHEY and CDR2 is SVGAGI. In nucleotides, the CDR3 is TGTGCCAGCACCCAGAGCAATCAGCCCCAGCATTTT. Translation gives CASTQSNQPQHF.

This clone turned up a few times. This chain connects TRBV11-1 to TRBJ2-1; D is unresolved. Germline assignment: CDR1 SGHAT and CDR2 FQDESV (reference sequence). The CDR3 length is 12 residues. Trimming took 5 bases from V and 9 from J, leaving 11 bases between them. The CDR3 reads CASSGPLGEQFF. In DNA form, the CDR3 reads TGTGCCAGCAGCGGTCCGTTAGGTGAGCAGTTCTTC. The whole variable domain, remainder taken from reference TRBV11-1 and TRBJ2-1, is EAEVAQSPRYKITEKSQAVAFWCDPISGHATLYWYRQILGQGPELLVQFQDESVVDDSQLPKDRFSAERLKGVDSTLKIQPAELGDSAMYLCASSGPLGEQFFGPGTRLTVL.

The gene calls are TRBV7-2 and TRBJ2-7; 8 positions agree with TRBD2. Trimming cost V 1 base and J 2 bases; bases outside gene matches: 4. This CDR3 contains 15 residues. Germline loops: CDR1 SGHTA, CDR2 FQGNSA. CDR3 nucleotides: TGTGCCAGCAGCTTAGGGCGGGGGGCGACCTACGAGCAGTACTTC. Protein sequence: CASSLGRGATYEQYF.

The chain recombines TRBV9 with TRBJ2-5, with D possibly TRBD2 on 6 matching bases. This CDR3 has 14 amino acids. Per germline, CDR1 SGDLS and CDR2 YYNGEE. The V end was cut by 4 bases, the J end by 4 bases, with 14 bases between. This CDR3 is CASSPRGTGETQYF. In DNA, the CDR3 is TGTGCCAGCAGCCCGCGGGGTACCGGAGAGACCCAGTACTTC. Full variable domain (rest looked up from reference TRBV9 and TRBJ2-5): DSGVTQTPKHLITATGQRVTLRCSPRSGDLSVYWYQQSLDQGLQFLIQYYNGEERAKGNILERFSAQQFPDLHSELNLSSLELGDSALYFCASSPRGTGETQYFGPGTRLLVL.

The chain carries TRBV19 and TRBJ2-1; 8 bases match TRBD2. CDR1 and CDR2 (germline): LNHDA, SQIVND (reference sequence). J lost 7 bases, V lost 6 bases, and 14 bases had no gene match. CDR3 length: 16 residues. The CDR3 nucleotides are TGTGCCAGTAGCCAACCTAGGGGGACTAGGGGAAATGAGCAGTTCTTC. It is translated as CASSQPRGTRGNEQFF. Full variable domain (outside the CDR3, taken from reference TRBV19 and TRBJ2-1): DGGITQSPKYLFRKEGQNVTLSCEQNLNHDAMYWYRQDPGQGLRLIYYSQIVNDFQKGDIAEGYSVSREKKESFPLTVTSAQKNPTAFYLCASSQPRGTRGNEQFFGPGTRLTVL.

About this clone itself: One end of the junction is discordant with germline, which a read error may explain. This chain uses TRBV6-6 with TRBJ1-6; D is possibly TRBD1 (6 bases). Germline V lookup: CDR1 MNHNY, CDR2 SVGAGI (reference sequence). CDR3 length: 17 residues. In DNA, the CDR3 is TGTGCCAGCAGTCCCGGGACATCGCGCCCCTATAACTCACCCCTCCACTTT. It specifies CASSPGTSRPYNSPLHF.

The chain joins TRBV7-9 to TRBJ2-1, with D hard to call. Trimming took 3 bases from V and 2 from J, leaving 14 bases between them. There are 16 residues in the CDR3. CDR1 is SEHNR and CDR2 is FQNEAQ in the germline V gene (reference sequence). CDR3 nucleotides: TGTGCCAGCAGCTTTGTCGGTCGAGTAACCTACAATGAGCAGTTCTTC. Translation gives CASSFVGRVTYNEQFF.

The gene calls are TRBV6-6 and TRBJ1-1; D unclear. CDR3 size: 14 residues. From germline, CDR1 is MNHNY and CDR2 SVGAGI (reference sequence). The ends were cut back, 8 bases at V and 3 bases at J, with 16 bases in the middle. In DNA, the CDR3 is TGTGCCAGCGACTCACGAGCGTGGGACACTGAAGCTTTCTTT. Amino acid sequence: CASDSRAWDTEAFF.

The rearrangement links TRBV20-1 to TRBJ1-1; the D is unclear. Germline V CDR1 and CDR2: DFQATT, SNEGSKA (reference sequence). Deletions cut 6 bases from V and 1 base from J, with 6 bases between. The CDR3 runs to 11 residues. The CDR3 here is CSAPRNTEAFF. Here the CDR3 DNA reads TGCAGTGCCCCCAGGAACACTGAAGCTTTCTTT.

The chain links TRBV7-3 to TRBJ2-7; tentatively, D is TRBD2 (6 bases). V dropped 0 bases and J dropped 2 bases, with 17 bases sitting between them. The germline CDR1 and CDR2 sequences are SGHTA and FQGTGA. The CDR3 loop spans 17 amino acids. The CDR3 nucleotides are TGTGCCAGCAGCTTAACGATCGGGGTAGCGGAAACCTACGAGCAGTACTTC. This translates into CASSLTIGVAETYEQYF.